The present entry profiles one T cell receptor beta chain with its context. Its cognate antigen is unknown. Across several immunoSEQ plates, the genomic DNA of each subset was split evenly. TCRdb keeps only in-frame clones here, not all; method: immunoSEQ multiplex PCR. The data hold 2 million to 2.5 million clones, with approximately 95% observed a single time. Donors were Caucasian adults residing in Nashville, Tennessee, USA. Deletions cut 5 bases from V and 4 bases from J, with 18 bases between. The CDR3 has 15 amino acids. Germline assignment: CDR1 SGHAT and CDR2 FQNNGV. The sample comes from a study of shared clonotypes between healthy human individuals. Whole-study findings and limits: Clonotype sharing across a few donors was observed for 5% to 6.5% of naive CD4 clonotypes.

Sequencing was done on a sample of naive CD4+ T cells sorted from blood. The subset here: CD45RA+ positively selected. This rearrangement joins TRBV11-2 to TRBJ2-7, with a tentative D call TRBD1 (6 bases). This TCR was recovered from a man aged 18 to 30 in good health. This CDR3 reads CASSPQSGGPYEQYF. CDR3 DNA: TGTGCCAGCAGCCCCCAATCTGGGGGCCCGTACGAGCAGTACTTC.